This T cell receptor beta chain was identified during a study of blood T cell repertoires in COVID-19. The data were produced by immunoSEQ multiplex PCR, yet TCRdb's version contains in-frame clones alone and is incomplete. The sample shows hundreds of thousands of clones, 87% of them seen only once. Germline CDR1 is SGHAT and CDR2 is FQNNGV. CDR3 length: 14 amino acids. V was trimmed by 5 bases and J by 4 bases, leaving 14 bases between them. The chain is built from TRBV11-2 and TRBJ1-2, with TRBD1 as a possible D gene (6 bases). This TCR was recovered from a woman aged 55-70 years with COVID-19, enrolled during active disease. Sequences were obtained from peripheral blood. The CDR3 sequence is CASSLGRTAYGYTF. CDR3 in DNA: TGTGCCAGCAGCCTAGGTCGGACAGCCTATGGCTACACCTTC.